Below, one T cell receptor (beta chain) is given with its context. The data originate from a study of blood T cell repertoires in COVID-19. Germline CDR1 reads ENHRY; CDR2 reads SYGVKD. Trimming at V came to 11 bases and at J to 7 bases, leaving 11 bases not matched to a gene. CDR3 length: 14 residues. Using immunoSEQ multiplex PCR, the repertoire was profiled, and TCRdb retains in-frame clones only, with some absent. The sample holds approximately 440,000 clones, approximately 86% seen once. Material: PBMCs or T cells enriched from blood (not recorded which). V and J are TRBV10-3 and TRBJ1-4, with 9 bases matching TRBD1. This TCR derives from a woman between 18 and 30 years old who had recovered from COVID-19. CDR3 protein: CAEPGQGSSEKLFF. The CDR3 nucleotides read TGTGCCGAGCCGGGACAGGGATCTAGTGAAAAACTGTTTTTT.